This is a list of T cell receptor beta chains from one sample in a study of control samples from healthy donors and cancer patients. TCRdb's copy holds only in-frame clones and misses some; the assay was immunoSEQ multiplex PCR. Counted here are 100,000 to 150,000 clones, roughly 90% occurring once; the ten biggest clones make up roughly 6%. Sequencing used blood. These receptors were obtained from a man between 18 and 29 years old in good health. Each CDR3 is given without its conserved first and last residue.

J	V	CDR3
TRBJ1-2	TRBV6-5	ASSYSAHRTDYGYT
TRBJ1-2	TRBV7-9	ASSPALGAGHESYGYT
TRBJ2-2	TRBV7-9	ASSLGTVGELF
TRBJ1-1	TRBV5-1	ASSFGEVGTEAF
TRBJ2-7	TRBV10-2	ASSDLRGYLHSYEQY
TRBJ2-3	TRBV5-5	ASSRNRDQSTDTQY
TRBJ1-3	TRBV7-2	ASSLATVGVSTIY
TRBJ2-1	TRBV7-7	ASSPPEGVGYEQF
TRBJ1-1	TRBV30	AWSPRDTEAF
TRBJ1-1	TRBV20-1	SAHRNTEAF
TRBJ1-3	TRBV7-6	ASSLGEPGQGNTIY
TRBJ1-5	TRBV6-5	ASTKGGLSNQPQH
TRBJ2-2	TRBV18	ASSRGGQYTGELF
TRBJ2-1	TRBV11-2	ASSRRQGNNEQF
TRBJ1-2	TRBV5-4	ASSFVSGYT
TRBJ2-2	TRBV10-3	ATGRAGELF
TRBJ2-5	TRBV5-1	ASSFARRETQY
TRBJ2-4	TRBV18	ASSPGVGDIQY
TRBJ2-7	TRBV24-1	ATSEGLAGIHEQY
TRBJ2-7	TRBV9	ASSVGFADSYEQY
TRBJ1-5	TRBV11-2	ASSYRREQPQH
TRBJ1-2	TRBV9	ASSLGEYGYT
TRBJ1-1	TRBV14	ASSPLTGTGMNTEAF
TRBJ1-1	TRBV12-5	ASGLVGNTEAF
TRBJ2-1	TRBV19	ASSIIRGKFGNYNEQF
TRBJ2-5	TRBV5-6	ASSLVGGETQY
TRBJ2-7	TRBV6-5	ASSYRAGIFFEQY
TRBJ2-3	TRBV5-1	ASSSRQGTDTQY
TRBJ1-1	TRBV4-2	ASSQDQDRNTEAF
TRBJ2-7	TRBV11-2	ASSWGSAYEQY
TRBJ2-3	TRBV2	AGTLQATQY
TRBJ1-5	TRBV2	ASSGTGEGQPQH
TRBJ2-7	TRBV12-2	ASRFISGTPGDEQY
TRBJ1-5	TRBV27	ASRPRSGNQPQH
TRBJ1-2	TRBV4-2	ATLASEYGYT
TRBJ2-2	TRBV7-9	ASKLTGGMTGELF
TRBJ2-7	TRBV4-1	ASSQGAIEYEQY
TRBJ2-5	TRBV3-1/TRBV3-2	ASSQDLSGGASETQY
TRBJ1-1	TRBV3-1/TRBV3-2	ASSQEGDTEAF
TRBJ2-3	TRBV24-1	ATSDYNDGVGTDTQY
TRBJ1-2	TRBV5-1	ASSPEGTGGYGYT
TRBJ1-4	TRBV7-9	ASSRDRFLNEKLF
TRBJ2-1	TRBV5-4	ASSLEGGLRNEQF
TRBJ1-5	TRBV19	ASMSDRGNQPQH
TRBJ1-1	TRBV18	ASSPPTTLRLNTEAF
TRBJ1-5	TRBV9	ASSVGVGASNQPQH
TRBJ1-6	TRBV27	ASSQQGGTSPLH
TRBJ1-5	TRBV4-1	ASSQDIQGYQPQH
TRBJ2-5	TRBV10-2	ASSESRVAGQETQY
TRBJ1-2	TRBV20-1	SASELGGARGYT
TRBJ2-5	TRBV9	ASSLSAGSETQY